These 26 T cell receptor beta chains originate from one sample sequenced in a study of OX40 agonist ivuxolimab in advanced cancers. Some clones are missing from TCRdb's copy, which holds only in-frame ones; the method was immunoSEQ multiplex PCR. The data show approximately 30,000 clones, around 92% seen once. Sequences were derived from CD4+ or CD8+ T cells sorted from blood, sampled in a trial of the OX40 agonist ivuxolimab. These receptors all come from an adult with an advanced solid tumor such as melanoma, head and neck, liver or kidney cancer.

Only a few counts were recorded for this clone. The rearrangement joins TRBV19 to TRBJ2-1; no clear D gene. The CDR3 is made up of 15 amino acids. Germline values: CDR1 LNHDA, CDR2 SQIVND (reference sequence). V was cut by 8 bases and J by 0 bases, with 14 bases left in between. CDR3 nucleotides: TGTGCCAGTTCCGGAAACCCTAGCTCCTACAATGAGCAGTTCTTC. This encodes CASSGNPSSYNEQFF.

The V call is TRBV7-9, the J call TRBJ2-1; D call uncertain. The germline gives CDR1 SEHNR, CDR2 FQNEAQ (reference sequence). This CDR3 comprises 10 residues. The germline V and J ends were trimmed by 8 bases and 10 bases, with 9 bases remaining between them. Here the CDR3 reads CASGTPEQFF. The CDR3 DNA is TGTGCCAGCGGAACGCCCGAGCAGTTCTTC.

The chain uses TRBV15 and TRBJ2-3; 8 bases fit TRBD2. Looked up from germline, CDR1 is LNHNV and CDR2 is YYDKDF (reference sequence). This CDR3 has 17 amino acids. The ends lost 6 bases at V and 3 bases at J; junction bases unmatched: 14. CDR3 DNA: TGTGCCACCAGAAAACTTCCACGGAGCGGGAGAACAGATACGCAGTATTTT. It specifies CATRKLPRSGRTDTQYF.

The chain has TRBV11-2 and TRBJ1-1; no clear D. The CDR3 has 14 residues. Germline V gene lookup returns CDR1 SGHAT and CDR2 FQNNGV. V lost 1 base and J lost 4, with 10 bases in between. CDR3: CASSLGVGSTEAFF. CDR3 coding DNA: TGTGCCAGCAGCTTAGGGGTGGGTTCCACTGAAGCTTTCTTT.

V and J are TRBV11-2 and TRBJ1-4; D is uncertain. V shed 4 bases and J shed 4 bases, with 13 bases lying between them. CDR1 and CDR2 (germline): SGHAT, FQNNGV. This CDR3 has 15 residues. The CDR3 DNA follows: TGTGCCAGCAGCTCAAAGCAAGGAAATAATGAAAAACTGTTTTTT. Translation gives CASSSKQGNNEKLFF. Full variable domain (outside the CDR3, taken from reference TRBV11-2 and TRBJ1-4): EAGVAQSPRYKIIEKRQSVAFWCNPISGHATLYWYQQILGQGPKLLIQFQNNGVVDDSQLPKDRFSAERLKGVDSTLKIQPAKLEDSAVYLCASSSKQGNNEKLFFGSGTQLSVL.

J is TRBJ2-3 and V is TRBV7-6, with 10 bases aligning to TRBD2. V was pared by 5 bases and J by 1 base, with 9 bases of the junction left unmatched. Germline loops: CDR1 SGHVS, CDR2 FNYEAQ. The CDR3 spans 17 residues. CDR3 sequence: CASSPVLAGGGTDTQYF. The CDR3 bases are TGTGCCAGCAGCCCAGTATTAGCGGGAGGCGGCACAGATACGCAGTATTTT.

V gene TRBV14 combines with J gene TRBJ2-3; 14 bases line up with TRBD2. J lost 8 bases, V lost 0 bases, and 16 bases had no gene match. In germline, CDR1 is SGHDN, CDR2 FVKESK. This CDR3 spans 20 amino acids. The CDR3 loop reads CASSQDLVTSGRARHLTQYF. DNA of the CDR3: TGTGCCAGCAGCCAAGATCTCGTGACTAGCGGGAGGGCCCGCCACCTTACGCAGTATTTT.

This chain connects TRBV6-1 to TRBJ2-1; D unclear. The CDR3 totals 13 residues. Germline V lookup: CDR1 MNHNS, CDR2 SASEGT. The germline V and J ends were trimmed by 7 bases and 7 bases, with 14 bases remaining between them. This chain's CDR3 is CASTPDLKNEQFF. CDR3 in DNA: TGTGCCAGCACTCCTGACCTAAAAAATGAGCAGTTCTTC.

The CDR3: CASSLGSGGQFF. The CDR3 DNA sequence: TGTGCCAGCAGCTTAGGTTCTGGAGGGCAGTTCTTC. The gene calls are TRBV7-3 and TRBJ2-1; TRBD2 is a possible D gene (5 bases). With 2 bases removed from V and 12 bases from J, the gap between germline ends came to 11 bases. The V gene's germline CDR1 is SGHTA and CDR2 FQGTGA. The CDR3 spans 12 residues.

This chain uses TRBV5-4 with TRBJ1-4; perhaps TRBD1 as D (6 bases). CDR1 SGHNT and CDR2 YYREEE come from the germline V gene (reference sequence). The CDR3 totals 13 residues. V was trimmed by 4 bases and J by 8 bases, leaving 12 bases between them. CDR3 sequence reads: CASSPPGDEKLFF. The CDR3 DNA is TGTGCCAGCAGCCCCCCAGGGGACGAAAAACTGTTTTTT.

The rearrangement uses TRBV28 and TRBJ2-7, with D possibly being TRBD1 (5 bases). V was clipped by 3 bases and J by 4 bases, with 10 bases between them. Looked up from germline, CDR1 is MDHEN and CDR2 is SYDVKM. The CDR3 is 13 amino acids. The CDR3 protein is CASSFQGAYEQYF. The CDR3 DNA reads as TGTGCCAGCAGTTTTCAGGGTGCGTACGAGCAGTACTTC.

For the CDR3, the DNA is TGTGCCAGCAGCCCTCGAGGGACTAGCGGGAGTTGGGCCTACAATGAGCAGTTCTTC. This encodes CASSPRGTSGSWAYNEQFF. The chain links TRBV9 to TRBJ2-1, with 14 positions matching TRBD2. This CDR3 spans 19 amino acids. V was clipped by 4 bases and J by 2 bases; unmatched bases: 11. Germline V CDR1 and CDR2: SGDLS, YYNGEE.

J is TRBJ2-7 and V is TRBV6-1; D is perhaps TRBD1 (6 bases). The germline CDR1 and CDR2 sequences are MNHNS and SASEGT. This CDR3 region has 15 residues. Trimming took off 2 bases at V and 1 base at J, with 12 bases between the two ends. The CDR3 spells CASSEIRQVSYEQYF. The CDR3, as DNA: TGTGCCAGCAGTGAAATTCGACAGGTATCCTACGAGCAGTACTTC.

This rearrangement joins TRBV7-2 to TRBJ2-1; 11 nucleotides align to TRBD2. The CDR3 sequence is 15 residues long. Germline CDR1 and CDR2: SGHTA and FQGNSA. The J segment lost 8 bases and the V segment lost 4 bases, leaving 7 bases of the junction unmatched. The CDR3 here is CASSSSGRYIDEQFF. The CDR3 DNA is TGTGCCAGCAGCTCTAGCGGGAGGTACATCGATGAGCAGTTCTTC.

This CDR3 reads CASSSVGGSYEQYF. The DNA for the CDR3 is TGTGCCAGCAGCTCAGTCGGAGGTTCCTACGAGCAGTACTTC. The chain is built from TRBV6-5 and TRBJ2-7; TRBD2 is a possible D gene (5 bases). V shed 6 bases and J shed 1 base, with 13 bases lying between them. The CDR3 has 14 amino acids. Per germline, CDR1 MNHEY and CDR2 SVGAGI.

The rearrangement links TRBV2 to TRBJ2-3, with 9 bases lining up with TRBD1. V lost 5 bases to trimming and J lost 3 bases; unmatched junction nucleotides: 9. Germline lookup yields CDR1 SNHLY and CDR2 FYNNEI. The CDR3 spans 16 residues. CDR3 DNA sequence: TGTGCCAGCAGTTCCCCGGGACAGGGAGGGACAGATACGCAGTATTTT. Protein product: CASSSPGQGGTDTQYF.

The V gene is TRBV6-1, the J gene TRBJ2-7; 9 bases agree with TRBD1. Looked up from germline, CDR1 is MNHNS and CDR2 is SASEGT. CDR3 length: 12 amino acids. CDR3 nucleotides: TGTGCGGAGGGGACAGGGCTCTACGAGCAGTACTTC. Amino acid sequence: CAEGTGLYEQYF.

The chain links TRBV15 to TRBJ2-5; no reliable D call. Trimming pared 1 base from V and 9 bases from J, leaving 9 bases between. CDR3 size: 12 residues. Germline V lookup: CDR1 LNHNV, CDR2 YYDKDF (reference sequence). The CDR3 DNA is TGTGCCACCAGCAGAGTCGATGGGCCCCAGTACTTC. Encoded protein: CATSRVDGPQYF.

This chain links TRBV9 with TRBJ2-2; a possible D gene is TRBD2 (7 bases). V was shortened by 6 bases and J by 4 bases, with 16 bases between the two germline ends. Per germline, CDR1 SGDLS and CDR2 YYNGEE. The length of the CDR3 is 15 residues. Here the CDR3 DNA reads TGTGCCAGCACCTTAGGGGGGGGCCCCACCGGGGAGCTGTTTTTT. Residues: CASTLGGGPTGELFF.

The J gene is TRBJ2-1, the V gene TRBV19, with D possibly matching TRBD1 (6 bases). Germline V gene sequence: CDR1 LNHDA, CDR2 SQIVND (reference sequence). CDR3 length: 13 residues. V was shortened by 6 bases and J by 3 bases, with 9 bases between the two germline ends. This chain's CDR3 is CASRGTNYNEQFF. For the CDR3, the DNA is TGTGCCAGTAGGGGGACAAACTACAATGAGCAGTTCTTC.

The chain has TRBV28 and TRBJ2-7, with a possible D match to TRBD2 (5 bases). The CDR3 has 19 residues. The V and J ends lost 5 bases and 1 base respectively, with 27 bases between them. CDR1 and CDR2 from the germline V gene are MDHEN and SYDVKM. The CDR3 region is CASSPRLGIASRSSYEQYF. DNA for the CDR3: TGTGCCAGCAGTCCCCGCCTAGGGATAGCGTCGAGGTCATCCTACGAGCAGTACTTC.

V usage is TRBV10-1 and J usage is TRBJ2-2; 7 positions agree with TRBD1. Trimming cost V 4 bases and J 4 bases; bases outside gene matches: 9. The CDR3 is made up of 16 amino acids. The germline V gene has CDR1 WNHNN and CDR2 SYGVQD (reference sequence). The CDR3 DNA reads TGCGCCAGCAGTGGGACCGGGACAGATGGCACCGGGGAGCTGTTTTTT. Protein product: CASSGTGTDGTGELFF.

The V gene is TRBV19, the J gene TRBJ2-7; D is tentatively TRBD1 or TRBD2 (5 bases each). Trimming shortened V by 6 bases and J by 3 bases, and 18 bases separated the two germline ends. The CDR3 spans 15 residues. Germline lookup yields CDR1 LNHDA and CDR2 SQIVND (reference sequence). CDR3 sequence: CASRKTGTEFYEQYF. In nucleotides, the CDR3 is TGTGCCAGTAGGAAGACCGGGACGGAGTTCTACGAGCAGTACTTC.

The chain recombines TRBV4-3 with TRBJ2-3; 7 positions agree with TRBD2. From germline, CDR1 is LGHNA and CDR2 YSLEER. V shed 3 bases and J 2 bases; nucleotides not matched to a gene: 8. The CDR3 covers 16 residues. CDR3 loop: CASSHNTGLYTDTQYF. For the CDR3, the DNA is TGCGCCAGCAGCCACAATACGGGACTATACACAGATACGCAGTATTTT.

This clone showed up just once. This chain's CDR3 is CARSDRGPRYEQYF. CDR3 DNA sequence: TGTGCCAGAAGCGACAGGGGGCCGCGATACGAGCAGTACTTC. The chain uses TRBV5-3 and TRBJ2-7; 10 bases agree with TRBD1. TRBV5-3 is given ORF status, its function remaining uncertain. The CDR3 has 14 amino acids. Germline trimming cut 4 bases from V and 4 bases from J; bases unmatched to any gene: 5.

This chain links TRBV2 with TRBJ1-4; D remains unclear. Germline CDR1 is SNHLY and CDR2 is FYNNEI. The CDR3 is 16 amino acids. V was cut by 8 bases and J by 4 bases, with 20 bases left in between. The CDR3 nucleotides read TGTGCCAGCTTAGGTTGGGCGGACGGAGGTAATGAAAAACTGTTTTTT. This sequence encodes CASLGWADGGNEKLFF.